Below, one T cell receptor beta chain is given with its context. No cognate antigen has been identified for it. No base qualities exist here, and no much larger clone lies one base off it. The sample belongs to a study (dated by TCRdb to between 2014 and 2016). Turning to the overall study: Whether tumor-infiltrating Tregs in breast cancer are recruited from blood Tregs or converted in situ from other CD4+ T cell subsets was tested. Broad study findings and their caveats: The greatest overlap of tumor-infiltrating Treg TCR alpha and beta sequences was with tumor naive CD4+ T cells, followed next by blood naive CD4+ T cells. Tumor memory CD4+ T cell TCR gene usage was found to cluster with blood and lymph node memory CD4+ cells and with lymph node naive CD4+ cells. Rather than covering whole repertoires, validation in the larger cohort was restricted to a single TCR beta V-J rearrangement.

The Miltenyi Naive CD4+ T Cell Isolation kit was used to purify naive CD4+ T cells, and CD25 microbeads were used to remove Tregs. Tregs, naive and memory CD4+ T cells from tumor, blood and ipsilateral draining lymph nodes of about five breast cancer patients underwent full-length TCR alpha and beta sequencing. Tumor tissue, along with lymph nodes from ipsilateral axillary dissection, was perfused with PBS, minced, and then digested using collagenase I and hyaluronidase. Ficoll density gradient centrifugation was used to isolate mononuclear cells from lymph nodes or from more than 40 ml of peripheral blood. FACS confirmed that the sorted cell populations were more than 90% pure. Full-length TCR variable regions were amplified by 5' RACE PCR with constant-region reverse primers, and semi-nested PCR with Nested Universal Primer A was subsequently performed. Using the ReliaPrep RNA Cell Miniprep System, total RNA was extracted, and the SMARTer RACE 5'/3' Kit was then used to reverse transcribe the RNA into 5'RACE-ready cDNA. An Illumina MiSeq was used to sequence the full-length TCR alpha and beta libraries, which had been barcoded with multiplex adaptors. The original methods were these. Sequencing data were pooled across the five patients for each of nine subset-tissue groups and compared by unsupervised clustering of TCR gene usage. The Morisita-Horn index was used to calculate repertoire similarity, with shared sequences weighted by how much each contributed to each repertoire. TCRdb took the public reads, trimmed them with fastp at Q25, ran MiXCR for clone calling and kept in-frame beta chains. Each CDR3 protein gets just one entry, which takes the most common genes and DNA from the rows behind it. V and J calls and clone size were set by TCRdb, not the authors. In all, the sample holds about 34,000 distinct CDR3 sequences, and approximately 24% of those were seen once. The top ten clones comprise 3.7% of the sample.

The CDR3 has 11 amino acids, counting the end cysteine and phenylalanine. The retained sequence is limited to the CDR3, 33 bases, with the frame set at the first base. CDR1 and CDR2, looked up from the germline V gene (reference sequence), are DFQATT and SNEGSKA. V is cut by 6 bases and J by 2 bases, and the space between the germline ends is 5 bases. The TCR sequence derives from a female donor with breast cancer. In this chain, TRBV20-1 is recombined with TRBJ1-3; D gene: possibly TRBD1, on 5 matching bases. Material: naive CD4+ T cells sorted from a lymph node. The label giving this sample's cell subset or site can be read as: naive CD4+ T cells, CD4+CD45RA+CD25-. The CDR3 reads CSARAGNTIYF. At the DNA level, the sequence is TGCAGTGCCAGGGCTGGAAACACCATATATTTT.